The clone carrying this TCR beta chain was counted at least ten times. The entry originates in a study of CD8 T cells in ankylosing spondylitis. TCRdb re-analysed the 5' RACE reads in MiXCR, keeping a single row per CDR3 protein. The data show approximately 200,000 distinct CDR3 sequences, with 10% to 15% seen just once and 16% held by the top ten. V lost 4 bases and J lost 6, with 6 bases in between. This CDR3 contains 12 residues. The sequencing input was blood, either unsorted or a sorted T cell fraction (not recorded which). V and J are TRBV12-3 or TRBV12-4 and TRBJ2-2, with D perhaps matching TRBD2 (5 bases). The clonotype was recovered from a male donor with ankylosing spondylitis or in good health (not recorded which). The CDR3 sequence: CASSSGAGELFF. DNA for the CDR3: TGTGCCAGCAGTTCCGGGGCCGGGGAGCTGTTTTTT.